The rows below give T cell receptor beta chains drawn from one sample of a study of identical twins. TCRdb used MiXCR to reprocess the 5' RACE reads, holding one entry per CDR3 protein. The data contain fewer than 900,000 distinct CDR3 sequences, 15% to 20% of them singletons. The data also belong to a second study, concerning T cells expressing NK-cell markers.

Input material: PBMCs. The receptors were sampled from a young woman in good health. Both conserved end residues are part of each CDR3. The size field is filled for only some rows; it gives once, few, many or a size class.

>.|TRBJ2-1|TRBV12-3/TRBV12-4
CASKDRGTSGRENEQFF
>.|TRBJ2-5|TRBV9
CASSVRGSGGETQYF
>.|TRBJ1-1|TRBV18
CASSPTGGENTEAFF
>once|TRBJ2-7|TRBV20-1
CSAPDNSYEQYF
>few|TRBJ2-1|TRBV7-9
CASSPASYHEQFF
>.|TRBJ2-3|TRBV10-2
CASSVPSGGADTQYF
>few|TRBJ2-7|TRBV25-1
CASSASRGLSYEQYF
>.|TRBJ1-1|TRBV10-3
CAISEPTGAFF
>.|TRBJ2-7|TRBV6-1
CASQSPTESSYEQYF
>few|TRBJ2-5|TRBV20-1
CSAKRYQETQYF
>.|TRBJ2-7|TRBV4-1
CASSQGDGLYEQYF
>.|TRBJ2-4|TRBV5-6
CATSLDPGAKNIQYF
>.|TRBJ2-7|TRBV10-3
CAIPVRESSYEQYF
>few|TRBJ2-1|TRBV9
CASSVLTSGVRNEQFF
>.|TRBJ2-3|TRBV5-5
CASSLGQNADTQYF
>.|TRBJ1-2|TRBV7-2
CASSLGIGTNYGYTF
>few|TRBJ2-1|TRBV7-2
CASSLRTSGNYEQFF
>.|TRBJ2-5|TRBV12-3/TRBV12-4
CASSPGMETQYF
>few|TRBJ1-2|TRBV29-1
CSVPLTELTRQGEGYTF
>.|TRBJ1-1|TRBV14
CASSQSGDKAFF
>.|TRBJ2-2|TRBV5-1
CASSGGQLNTGELFF
>few|TRBJ2-3|TRBV2
CASSVSTSGGVTQYF
>many|TRBJ2-1|TRBV15
CATSREEQNKQFF
>few|TRBJ2-7|TRBV12-3/TRBV12-4
CASSYSGKPAYEQYF
>few|TRBJ1-5|TRBV10-2
CASSDFKGATQPQHF
>few|TRBJ2-3|TRBV3-1
CASSHERGLDTQYF
>few|TRBJ2-4|TRBV12-3/TRBV12-4
CASSPGQFAKNIQYF
>few|TRBJ1-4|TRBV7-6
CASSFPNDRLFF
>.|TRBJ2-5|TRBV10-3
CAISEIVPDFQETQYF
>few|TRBJ2-3|TRBV7-9
CASSLGSGRPSTDTQYF
>many|TRBJ2-1|TRBV10-3
CAISTGGSDNEQFF
>.|TRBJ2-1|TRBV24-1
CATSGAGTYNEQFF
>few|TRBJ2-4|TRBV29-1
CSVEDIGDIQYF
>many|TRBJ2-5|TRBV12-3/TRBV12-4
CASSLIEGETQYF
>few|TRBJ2-7|TRBV10-3
CAITSDRGHKQYF
>few|TRBJ1-2|TRBV7-9
CASVDRDYGYTF
>few|TRBJ2-2|TRBV20-1
CSARVPAGTGELFF
>many|TRBJ1-4|TRBV5-5
CASSLVVKGVTTNEKLFF
>.|TRBJ2-7|TRBV2
CASKIRDRSIGSYEQYF
>.|TRBJ2-7|TRBV18
CASSPADRPYEQYF
>.|TRBJ2-6|TRBV5-1
CASTTVPGANVLTF
>few|TRBJ1-4|TRBV20-1
CSANLYLGDGIVLF